This T cell receptor beta chain was identified during a study of blood T cell repertoires in COVID-19. For the study at large: COVID-19 samples, acute and convalescent, were from the United States, Italy and Spain.

The repertoire was sequenced with immunoSEQ multiplex PCR; TCRdb's copy has only in-frame clones and lacks some. The sample lists 200,000 to 300,000 clones; just under 85% were seen once. The CDR3 has 13 residues. V gave up 7 bases and J gave up 10 bases, with 14 bases separating them. The germline V gene encodes CDR1 SNHLY and CDR2 FYNNEI. The sequence was collected from a woman older than 75 with acute or convalescent COVID-19. The chain combines TRBV2 with TRBJ1-6; maybe TRBD1 (5 bases). Sequenced input: peripheral blood. CDR3: CASMTWGDSPLHF. CDR3 in DNA: TGTGCCAGCATGACCTGGGGGGACTCACCCCTCCACTTT.